A selection of T cell receptor beta chains follows, all from one sample in a study of OX40 agonist ivuxolimab in advanced cancers. The protocol was immunoSEQ multiplex PCR, while the TCRdb copy is restricted to in-frame clones and leaves out a portion. The sample includes fewer than 75,000 clones, approximately 88% of them seen just once. Sequencing was performed on CD4+ or CD8+ T cells sorted from blood, taken in a trial of the OX40 agonist ivuxolimab. The receptor source for this set is an adult with an advanced solid tumor such as melanoma, head and neck, liver or kidney cancer. CDR3s include the opening cysteine and the closing phenylalanine or tryptophan. The D gene is left open where the match is weak. Some rows have no size entry. The others give once, few or many, or a class for an expanded clone.

v_gene: TRBV19
j_gene: TRBJ1-4
d_gene: TRBD1
abundance: NA
CDR3nt: TGTGCCAGTAGTATCGGGGACAGGGCGGAAAAACTGTTTTTT
CDR3aa: CASSIGDRAEKLFF

v_gene: TRBV28
j_gene: TRBJ1-1
d_gene: NA
abundance: NA
CDR3nt: TGTGCCAGCAGTGGGGGGTGGGCGGCCGTGAACACTGAAGCTTTCTTT
CDR3aa: CASSGGWAAVNTEAFF

v_gene: TRBV9
j_gene: TRBJ2-3
d_gene: NA
abundance: NA
CDR3nt: TGTGCCAGCAGCTCCCGACCTAGCACAGATACGCAGTATTTT
CDR3aa: CASSSRPSTDTQYF

v_gene: TRBV6-6
j_gene: TRBJ2-7
d_gene: NA
abundance: NA
CDR3nt: TGTGCCAGCAGGGACCAGCACGACGAGCAGTACTTC
CDR3aa: CASRDQHDEQYF

v_gene: TRBV4-2
j_gene: TRBJ1-2
d_gene: NA
abundance: NA
CDR3nt: TGTGCCAGCAGCCAAGATTCTGGCTACACCTTC
CDR3aa: CASSQDSGYTF

v_gene: TRBV19
j_gene: TRBJ2-7
d_gene: NA
abundance: NA
CDR3nt: TGTGCCAGTAGTATACAGGGGGGCTCCTACGAGCAGTACTTC
CDR3aa: CASSIQGGSYEQYF

v_gene: TRBV7-2
j_gene: TRBJ1-2
d_gene: TRBD1
abundance: NA
CDR3nt: TGTGCCAGCAGCCCCCATCAGGGGGTTAACTATGGCTACACCTTC
CDR3aa: CASSPHQGVNYGYTF

v_gene: TRBV5-5
j_gene: TRBJ2-7
d_gene: NA
abundance: few
CDR3nt: TGTGCCAGCAGCTTGCAGGCCCAACTCTCCTACGAGCAGTACTTC
CDR3aa: CASSLQAQLSYEQYF

v_gene: TRBV11-2
j_gene: TRBJ1-3
d_gene: TRBD1
abundance: NA
CDR3nt: TGTGCCAGCAGCCTGCGGGACAGGGTCTCAGGAAACACCATATATTTT
CDR3aa: CASSLRDRVSGNTIYF

v_gene: TRBV5-8
j_gene: TRBJ2-7
d_gene: TRBD2
abundance: once
CDR3nt: TGTGCCAGCAGCTTGGGTAGCGGGAGGGCCAATGAGCAGTACTTC
CDR3aa: CASSLGSGRANEQYF

v_gene: TRBV27
j_gene: TRBJ2-3
d_gene: NA
abundance: NA
CDR3nt: TGTGCCAGCAGGTATAGGGCGACAGATACGCAGTATTTT
CDR3aa: CASRYRATDTQYF

v_gene: TRBV6-1
j_gene: TRBJ2-1
d_gene: TRBD2
abundance: NA
CDR3nt: TGTGCCAGCAGATCTAGCGGGAAGTACAATGAGCAGTTCTTC
CDR3aa: CASRSSGKYNEQFF

v_gene: TRBV29-1
j_gene: TRBJ1-2
d_gene: NA
abundance: NA
CDR3nt: TGCAGCGTTGAAGCCAATGGCTACACCTTC
CDR3aa: CSVEANGYTF

v_gene: TRBV5-1
j_gene: TRBJ1-4
d_gene: NA
abundance: NA
CDR3nt: TGCGCCAGCAGCCCCGAGACAGCTAATGAAAAACTGTTTTTT
CDR3aa: CASSPETANEKLFF

v_gene: TRBV28
j_gene: TRBJ1-5
d_gene: TRBD1
abundance: NA
CDR3nt: TGTGCCAGCAGCGACAGGGGACTCAATCAGCCCCAGCATTTT
CDR3aa: CASSDRGLNQPQHF

v_gene: TRBV2
j_gene: TRBJ2-2
d_gene: NA
abundance: NA
CDR3nt: TGTGCCAGCAGCGGTGTGAGCACCGGGGAGCTGTTTTTT
CDR3aa: CASSGVSTGELFF

v_gene: TRBV6-1
j_gene: TRBJ1-5
d_gene: NA
abundance: NA
CDR3nt: TGTGCCAGCAGTGATTTCCCACCGGGACTGAGTAGCAATCAGCCCCAGCATTTT
CDR3aa: CASSDFPPGLSSNQPQHF

v_gene: TRBV5-8
j_gene: TRBJ1-5
d_gene: NA
abundance: NA
CDR3nt: TGTGCCAGCAGCCAAACAGGGATGGCCCAGCATTTT
CDR3aa: CASSQTGMAQHF

v_gene: TRBV7-2
j_gene: TRBJ1-5
d_gene: NA
abundance: NA
CDR3nt: TGTGCCAGCAGCGCCTCAGGGGATCAGCCCCAGCATTTT
CDR3aa: CASSASGDQPQHF

v_gene: TRBV7-2
j_gene: TRBJ1-2
d_gene: TRBD1
abundance: NA
CDR3nt: TGTGCCAGCAGCCCCCGGACAGGGGCCCATGGCTACACCTTC
CDR3aa: CASSPRTGAHGYTF

v_gene: TRBV29-1
j_gene: TRBJ2-3
d_gene: TRBD1
abundance: NA
CDR3nt: TGCAGCGTGCCGGGACAGGGGGTGAATACGCAGTATTTT
CDR3aa: CSVPGQGVNTQYF

v_gene: TRBV14
j_gene: TRBJ2-7
d_gene: NA
abundance: NA
CDR3nt: TGTGCCAGCAGCCAAAGCGAACTCTACGAGCAGTACTTC
CDR3aa: CASSQSELYEQYF

v_gene: TRBV19
j_gene: TRBJ1-1
d_gene: NA
abundance: NA
CDR3nt: TGTGCCAGTAGCCCCCGGAAGAACACTGAAGCTTTCTTT
CDR3aa: CASSPRKNTEAFF

v_gene: TRBV5-1
j_gene: TRBJ2-1
d_gene: NA
abundance: NA
CDR3nt: TGCGCCAGCAGCTTGGAAGGCCGTTCCTACAATGAGCAGTTCTTC
CDR3aa: CASSLEGRSYNEQFF

v_gene: TRBV18
j_gene: TRBJ2-7
d_gene: TRBD2
abundance: NA
CDR3nt: TGTGCCAGCTCACCAGTAAGCGGGAGTATACGCTACGAGCAGTACTTC
CDR3aa: CASSPVSGSIRYEQYF

v_gene: TRBV6-5
j_gene: TRBJ1-2
d_gene: NA
abundance: NA
CDR3nt: TGTGCCAGCAGTTACTCGAATCCTAGGCAGGGGTTTGGCTACACCTTC
CDR3aa: CASSYSNPRQGFGYTF

v_gene: TRBV30
j_gene: TRBJ1-2
d_gene: NA
abundance: NA
CDR3nt: TGTGCCTGGAAGGGAGGAGACCGCGGCTACACCTTC
CDR3aa: CAWKGGDRGYTF

v_gene: TRBV28
j_gene: TRBJ1-5
d_gene: NA
abundance: NA
CDR3nt: TGTGCCAGCAGTTTAGGCGAACGGGGTCAGCCCCAGCATTTT
CDR3aa: CASSLGERGQPQHF

v_gene: TRBV27
j_gene: TRBJ1-5
d_gene: NA
abundance: NA
CDR3nt: TGTGCCAGCAGAAGATTCCCCGACAGTGATAGCAATCAGCCCCAGCATTTT
CDR3aa: CASRRFPDSDSNQPQHF

v_gene: TRBV19
j_gene: TRBJ2-3
d_gene: TRBD2
abundance: once
CDR3nt: TGTGCCAGTAGTCCTAGGACTAGCGGGAGACTAGATACGCAGTATTTT
CDR3aa: CASSPRTSGRLDTQYF

v_gene: TRBV7-9
j_gene: TRBJ2-3
d_gene: NA
abundance: NA
CDR3nt: TGTGCCAGCAGCAAAACAGATACGCAGTATTTT
CDR3aa: CASSKTDTQYF

v_gene: TRBV2
j_gene: TRBJ2-7
d_gene: NA
abundance: NA
CDR3nt: TGTGCCAGCAGTAGGGAGAACTACGAGCAGTACTTC
CDR3aa: CASSRENYEQYF

v_gene: TRBV5-4
j_gene: TRBJ2-2
d_gene: TRBD1
abundance: NA
CDR3nt: TGTGCCAGCAGCTGGCAGGGGGCGGGCACCGGGGAGCTGTTTTTT
CDR3aa: CASSWQGAGTGELFF

v_gene: TRBV29-1
j_gene: TRBJ2-2
d_gene: NA
abundance: NA
CDR3nt: TGCAGCGTTGAAGGGCAGTCGAACACCGGGGAGCTGTTTTTT
CDR3aa: CSVEGQSNTGELFF

v_gene: TRBV19
j_gene: TRBJ1-1
d_gene: NA
abundance: NA
CDR3nt: TGTGCCAGTAGTCATCACGCCCCCGGTCGCACTGAAGCTTTCTTT
CDR3aa: CASSHHAPGRTEAFF

v_gene: TRBV28
j_gene: TRBJ2-2
d_gene: TRBD1
abundance: NA
CDR3nt: TGTGCCAGCAGTTTATCCCAGGGGGCGTTCACCGGGGAGCTGTTTTTT
CDR3aa: CASSLSQGAFTGELFF

v_gene: TRBV5-6
j_gene: TRBJ1-6
d_gene: NA
abundance: once
CDR3nt: TGTGCCAGCACTACACGCCGGGAGGGGGATTCACCCCTCCACTTT
CDR3aa: CASTTRREGDSPLHF

v_gene: TRBV28
j_gene: TRBJ2-3
d_gene: TRBD1
abundance: NA
CDR3nt: TGTGCCAGCAGTTTACCACAGGGGGCTGATACGCAGTATTTT
CDR3aa: CASSLPQGADTQYF

v_gene: TRBV11-2
j_gene: TRBJ2-5
d_gene: NA
abundance: NA
CDR3nt: TGTGCCAGCAGTTCTGCGGAGACCCAGTACTTC
CDR3aa: CASSSAETQYF

v_gene: TRBV5-5
j_gene: TRBJ1-2
d_gene: NA
abundance: NA
CDR3nt: TGTGCCAGCAGCTTGGGCCCAGGCAAGAACTATGGCTACACCTTC
CDR3aa: CASSLGPGKNYGYTF

v_gene: TRBV2
j_gene: TRBJ2-7
d_gene: NA
abundance: NA
CDR3nt: TGTGCCAGCAGTGAAAGCACACAGATGACCTACGAGCAGTACTTC
CDR3aa: CASSESTQMTYEQYF

v_gene: TRBV19
j_gene: TRBJ1-5
d_gene: NA
abundance: NA
CDR3nt: TGTGCCAGTAGTTTAAACGTATTGAGGCCCCAGCATTTT
CDR3aa: CASSLNVLRPQHF

v_gene: TRBV6-6
j_gene: TRBJ1-2
d_gene: NA
abundance: NA
CDR3nt: TGTGCCAGCAAAACAAGGACGGGAATCTATGGCTACACCTTC
CDR3aa: CASKTRTGIYGYTF

v_gene: TRBV5-6
j_gene: TRBJ2-3
d_gene: TRBD2
abundance: NA
CDR3nt: TGTGCCAGCAGCTTGGCGGGAGGGTCATCAGATACGCAGTATTTT
CDR3aa: CASSLAGGSSDTQYF

v_gene: TRBV5-1
j_gene: TRBJ2-2
d_gene: TRBD1
abundance: NA
CDR3nt: TGCGCCAGCACGACAGGGGGCAGCGGGGAGCTGTTTTTT
CDR3aa: CASTTGGSGELFF